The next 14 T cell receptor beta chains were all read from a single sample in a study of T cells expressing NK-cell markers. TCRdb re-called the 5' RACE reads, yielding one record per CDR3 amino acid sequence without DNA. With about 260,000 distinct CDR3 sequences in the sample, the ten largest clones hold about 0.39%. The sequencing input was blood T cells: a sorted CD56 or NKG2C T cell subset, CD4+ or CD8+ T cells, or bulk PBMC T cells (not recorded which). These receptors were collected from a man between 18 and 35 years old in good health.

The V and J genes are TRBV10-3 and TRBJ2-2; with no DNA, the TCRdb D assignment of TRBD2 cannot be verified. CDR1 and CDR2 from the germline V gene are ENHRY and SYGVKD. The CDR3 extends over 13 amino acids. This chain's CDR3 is CAIRGLAVGELFF.

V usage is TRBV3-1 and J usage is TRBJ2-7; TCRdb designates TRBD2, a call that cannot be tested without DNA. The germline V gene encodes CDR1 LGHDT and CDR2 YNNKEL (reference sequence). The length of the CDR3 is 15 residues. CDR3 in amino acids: CASSQVEASGPTLYF.

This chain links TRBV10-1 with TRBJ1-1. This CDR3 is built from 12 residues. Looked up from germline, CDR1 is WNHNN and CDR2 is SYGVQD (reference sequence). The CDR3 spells CAPSPWNTEAFF.

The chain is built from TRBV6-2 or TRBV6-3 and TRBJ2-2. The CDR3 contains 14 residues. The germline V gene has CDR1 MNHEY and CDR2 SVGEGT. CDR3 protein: CASSYNRGNGELFF.

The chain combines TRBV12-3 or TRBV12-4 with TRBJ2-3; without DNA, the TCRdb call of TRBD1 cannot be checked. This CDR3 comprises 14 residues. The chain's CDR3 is CASIQGLERDTQYF.

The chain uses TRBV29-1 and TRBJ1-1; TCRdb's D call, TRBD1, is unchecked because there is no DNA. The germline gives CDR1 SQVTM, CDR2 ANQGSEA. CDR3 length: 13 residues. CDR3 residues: CSATGGLVTEAFF. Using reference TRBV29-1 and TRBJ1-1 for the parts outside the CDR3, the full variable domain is SAVISQKPSRDICQRGTSLTIQCQVDSQVTMMFWYRQQPGQSLTLIATANQGSEATYESGFVIDKFPISRPNLTFSTLTVSNMSPEDSSIYLCSATGGLVTEAFFGQGTRLTVV.

CDR3 sequence reads: CASSFPRGGRGQQQAGELFF. The rearrangement links TRBV11-2 to TRBJ2-2; TCRdb's D gene call, TRBD2, goes unchecked for lack of DNA. The CDR3 sequence is 20 residues long. CDR1 SGHAT and CDR2 FQNNGV come from the germline V gene.

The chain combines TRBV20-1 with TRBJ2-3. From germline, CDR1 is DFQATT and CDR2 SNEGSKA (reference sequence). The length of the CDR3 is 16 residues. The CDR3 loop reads CSARDPTSGSTDTQYF.

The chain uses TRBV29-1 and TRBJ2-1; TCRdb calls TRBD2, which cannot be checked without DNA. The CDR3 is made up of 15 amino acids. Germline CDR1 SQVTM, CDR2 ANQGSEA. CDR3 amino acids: CSGGGGSGRFNEQFF.

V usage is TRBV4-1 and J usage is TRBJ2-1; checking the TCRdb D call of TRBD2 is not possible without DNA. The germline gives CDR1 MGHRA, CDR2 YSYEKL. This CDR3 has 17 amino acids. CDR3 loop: CASSQVVARARRGEQFF.

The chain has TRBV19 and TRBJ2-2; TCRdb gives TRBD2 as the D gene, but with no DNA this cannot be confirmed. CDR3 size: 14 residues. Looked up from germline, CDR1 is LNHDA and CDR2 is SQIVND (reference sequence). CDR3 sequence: CASTLDLPSGELFF.

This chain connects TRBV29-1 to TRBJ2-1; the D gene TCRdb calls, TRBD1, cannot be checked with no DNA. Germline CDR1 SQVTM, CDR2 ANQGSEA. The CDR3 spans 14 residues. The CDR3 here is CSVEAGLHRDEQFF.

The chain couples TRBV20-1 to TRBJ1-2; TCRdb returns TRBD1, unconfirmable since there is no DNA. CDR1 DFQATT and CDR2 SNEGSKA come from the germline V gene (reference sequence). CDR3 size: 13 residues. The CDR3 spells CSAADRGDYGYTF.

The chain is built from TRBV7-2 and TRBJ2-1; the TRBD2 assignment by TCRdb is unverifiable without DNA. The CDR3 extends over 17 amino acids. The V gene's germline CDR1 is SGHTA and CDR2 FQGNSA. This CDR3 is CASSPRLAGGLGNEQFF.